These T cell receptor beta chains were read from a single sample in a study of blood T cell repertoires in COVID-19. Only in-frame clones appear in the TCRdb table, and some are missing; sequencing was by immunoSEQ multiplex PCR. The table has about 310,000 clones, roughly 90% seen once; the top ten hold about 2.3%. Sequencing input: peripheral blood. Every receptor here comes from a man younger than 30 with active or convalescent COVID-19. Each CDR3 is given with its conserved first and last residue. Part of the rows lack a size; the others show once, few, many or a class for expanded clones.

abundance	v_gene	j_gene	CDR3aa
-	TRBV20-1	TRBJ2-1	CSASSGGDPGGREQFF
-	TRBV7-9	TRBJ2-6	CASSPGGGGGSGANVLTF
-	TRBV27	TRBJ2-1	CASSPWTSGKYNEQFF
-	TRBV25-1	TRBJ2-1	CASSPPGVHEQFF
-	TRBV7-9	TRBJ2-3	CASASSQDTQYF
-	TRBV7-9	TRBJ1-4	CASSFPGDREEKLFF
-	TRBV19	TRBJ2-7	CASSINGAGLKYF
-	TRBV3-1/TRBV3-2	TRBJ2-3	CASSPHRQGMTTDTQYF
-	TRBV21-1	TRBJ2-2	CASSKGRAGELFF
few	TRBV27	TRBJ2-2	CASEASAHTGELFF
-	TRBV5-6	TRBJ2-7	CASSWGLSYEQYF
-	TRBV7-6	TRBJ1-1	CASSPRTGPNTEAFF
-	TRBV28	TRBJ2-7	CASKLAGTSYEQYF
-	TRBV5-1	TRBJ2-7	CASSMSGTTYEQYF
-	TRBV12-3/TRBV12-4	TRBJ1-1	CASSSSRNTEAFF
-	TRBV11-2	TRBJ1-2	CASSFDSIRGTAYGYTF
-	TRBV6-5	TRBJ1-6	CASSPRSYNSPLHF
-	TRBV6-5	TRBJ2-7	CASTYSGRSYEQYF
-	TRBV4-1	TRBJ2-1	CASSQDDAGISYNEQFF
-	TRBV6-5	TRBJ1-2	CASLGGNGYTF
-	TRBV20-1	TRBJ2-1	CSARDINEQFF
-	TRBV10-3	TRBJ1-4	CAISAADRVNEKLFF
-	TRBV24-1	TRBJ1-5	CATIGSRTGEALGNQPQHF
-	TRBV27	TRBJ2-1	CASSLTLAGYNEQFF
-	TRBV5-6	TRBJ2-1	CASSFLRGLQANEQFF
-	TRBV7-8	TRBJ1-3	CASSSRQGFSSGNTIYF
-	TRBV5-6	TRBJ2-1	CASSWDRMRGWSYNEQFF
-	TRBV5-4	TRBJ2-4	CASSLDRAKNIQYF
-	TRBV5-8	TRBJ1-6	CASSHWDRGRSPLHF
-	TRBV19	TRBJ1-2	CASSIGWGQAYGYTF
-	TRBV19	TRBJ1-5	CASSITLRTSNQPQHF
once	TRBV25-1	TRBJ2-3	CASSRAGTTDTQYF
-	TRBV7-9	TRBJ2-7	CASSSAGAGGPYEQYF
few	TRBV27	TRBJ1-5	CASSRTGRSNQPQHF
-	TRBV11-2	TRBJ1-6	CASRKRDSRSPLHF